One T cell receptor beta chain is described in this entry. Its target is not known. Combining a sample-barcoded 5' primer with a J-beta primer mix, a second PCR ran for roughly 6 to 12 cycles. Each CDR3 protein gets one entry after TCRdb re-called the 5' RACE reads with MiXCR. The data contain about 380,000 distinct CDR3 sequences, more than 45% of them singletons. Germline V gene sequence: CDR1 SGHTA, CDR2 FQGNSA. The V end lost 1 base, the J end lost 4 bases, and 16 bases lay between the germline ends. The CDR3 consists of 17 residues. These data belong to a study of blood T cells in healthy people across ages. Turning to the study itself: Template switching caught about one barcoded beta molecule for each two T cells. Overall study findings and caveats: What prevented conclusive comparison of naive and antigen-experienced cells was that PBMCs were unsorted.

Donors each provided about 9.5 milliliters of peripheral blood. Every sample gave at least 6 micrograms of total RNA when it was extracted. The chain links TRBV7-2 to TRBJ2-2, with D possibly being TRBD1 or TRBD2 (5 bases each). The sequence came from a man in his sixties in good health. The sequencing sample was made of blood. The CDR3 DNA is TGTGCCAGCAGCTTAGAGCCGGCCGGGGCCCGCACCGGGGAGCTGTTTTTT. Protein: CASSLEPAGARTGELFF.